This record concerns one T cell receptor beta chain sequence. Trimming removed 4 bases from V and 5 bases from J, with 13 bases in between. The V gene's germline CDR1 is SGDLS and CDR2 YYNGEE. The CDR3 extends over 14 amino acids. It was CD45RO-negative cells, positively selected for CCR7, that made up naive CD8 cells, with terminally differentiated effector memory CD45RA+ cells excluded. Some clones are missing from TCRdb's copy, which holds only in-frame ones; the method was immunoSEQ multiplex PCR. The repertoire holds about 2.1 million clones, with just over 90% as singletons. This sample is part of a study of shared clonotypes between healthy human individuals.

V and J are TRBV9 and TRBJ1-3; D is unresolved. The sequence was obtained from a man aged 18 to 30 in good health. Some clones in this sample may be carry-over from other donors' samples. The sequenced sample consisted of naive CD8+ T cells from PBMCs. The CDR3: CASSPPGGRNTIYF. The CDR3 DNA reads as TGTGCCAGCAGCCCCCCCGGCGGGCGAAACACCATATATTTT.